This T cell receptor beta chain was profiled in a study of T cells after yellow fever vaccination. Study results and limitations: In post-booster samples, most primary-vaccination clones reappeared (roughly 96% CD4, approximately 91% CD8). Compared with primary, the secondary response was weaker and peaked at day 5, not 15.

Template switching with 5'RACE generated the TCR cDNA and added a universal primer site and UMIs. Each CDR3 protein gets one entry after TCRdb re-called the 5' RACE reads with MiXCR. The sample yields some 600,000 distinct CDR3 sequences, about 15% seen once. Germline V lookup: CDR1 DFQATT, CDR2 SNEGSKA (reference sequence). The CDR3 is 14 residues long. The ends were cut back, 4 bases at V and 4 bases at J, with 16 bases in the middle. Worth noting for this clonotype: Its antigen is still unknown.

The V and J genes are TRBV20-1 and TRBJ1-2, with D possibly TRBD1 on 5 matching bases. The specimen was PBMCs, collected roughly 5 days after the first yellow fever vaccination. This TCR came from a man younger than 35 who received the YFV17D yellow fever vaccine. CDR3 amino acids: CSATSTDRLYGYTF. DNA of the CDR3: TGCAGTGCTACTAGTACCGACAGACTCTATGGCTACACCTTC.